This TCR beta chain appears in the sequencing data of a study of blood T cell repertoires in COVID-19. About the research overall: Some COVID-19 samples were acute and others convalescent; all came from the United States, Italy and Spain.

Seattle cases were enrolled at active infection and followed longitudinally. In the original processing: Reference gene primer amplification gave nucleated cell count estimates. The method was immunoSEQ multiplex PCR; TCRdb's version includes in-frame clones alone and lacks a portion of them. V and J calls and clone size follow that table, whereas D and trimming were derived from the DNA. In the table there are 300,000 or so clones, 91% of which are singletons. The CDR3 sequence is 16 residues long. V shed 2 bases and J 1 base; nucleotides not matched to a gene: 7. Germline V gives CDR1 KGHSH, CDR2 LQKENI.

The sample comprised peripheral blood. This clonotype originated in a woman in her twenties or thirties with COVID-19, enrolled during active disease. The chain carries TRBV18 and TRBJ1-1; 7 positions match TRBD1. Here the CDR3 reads CASSPATGTENTEAFF. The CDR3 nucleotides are TGTGCCAGCTCACCAGCGACAGGGACGGAGAACACTGAAGCTTTCTTT. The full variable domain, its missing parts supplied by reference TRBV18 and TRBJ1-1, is NAGVMQNPRHLVRRRGQEARLRCSPMKGHSHVYWYRQLPEEGLKFMVYLQKENIIDESGMPKERFSAEFPKEGPSILRIQQVVRGDSAAYFCASSPATGTENTEAFFGQGTRLTVV.